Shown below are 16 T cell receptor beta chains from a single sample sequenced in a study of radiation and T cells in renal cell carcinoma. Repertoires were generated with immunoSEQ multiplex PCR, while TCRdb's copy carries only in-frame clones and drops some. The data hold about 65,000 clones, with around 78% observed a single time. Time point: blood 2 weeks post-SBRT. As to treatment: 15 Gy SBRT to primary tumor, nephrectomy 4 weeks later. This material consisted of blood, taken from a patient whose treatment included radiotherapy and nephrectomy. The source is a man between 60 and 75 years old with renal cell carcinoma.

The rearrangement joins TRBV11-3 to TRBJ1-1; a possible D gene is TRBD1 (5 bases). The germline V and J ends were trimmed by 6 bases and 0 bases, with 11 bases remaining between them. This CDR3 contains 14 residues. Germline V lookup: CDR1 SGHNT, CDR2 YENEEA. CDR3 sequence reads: CASSQGYLNTEAFF. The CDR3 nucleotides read TGTGCCAGCAGTCAGGGTTACTTGAACACTGAAGCTTTCTTT.

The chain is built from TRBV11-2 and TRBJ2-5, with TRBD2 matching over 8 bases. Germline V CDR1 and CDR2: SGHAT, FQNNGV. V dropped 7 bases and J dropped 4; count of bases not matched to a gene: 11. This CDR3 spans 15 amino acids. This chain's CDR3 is CASNGGGPLGETQYF. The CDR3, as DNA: TGTGCCAGCAACGGGGGGGGGCCCCTAGGAGAGACCCAGTACTTC. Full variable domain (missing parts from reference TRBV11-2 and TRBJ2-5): EAGVAQSPRYKIIEKRQSVAFWCNPISGHATLYWYQQILGQGPKLLIQFQNNGVVDDSQLPKDRFSAERLKGVDSTLKIQPAKLEDSAVYLCASNGGGPLGETQYFGPGTRLLVL.

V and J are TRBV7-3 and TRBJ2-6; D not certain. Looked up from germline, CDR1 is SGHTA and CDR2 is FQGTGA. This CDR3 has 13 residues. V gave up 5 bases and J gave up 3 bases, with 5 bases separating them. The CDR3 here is CASSPLGANVLTF. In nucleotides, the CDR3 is TGTGCCAGCAGCCCGCTTGGGGCCAACGTCCTGACTTTC.

The CDR3 DNA reads TGTGCCAGCAGCTTGTCGGCAGGGGGCAGGATTGGTGGCAATCAGCCCCAGCATTTT. Translating it yields CASSLSAGGRIGGNQPQHF. The chain couples TRBV5-6 to TRBJ1-5; 8 bases fit TRBD1. The CDR3 has 19 residues. Trimming at V came to 1 base and at J to 2 bases, leaving 14 bases not matched to a gene. The germline V gene encodes CDR1 SGHDT and CDR2 YYEEEE. Drawing the rest from reference TRBV5-6 and TRBJ1-5, the complete variable domain is DAGVTQSPTHLIKTRGQQVTLRCSPKSGHDTVSWYQQALGQGPQFIFQYYEEEERQRGNFPDRFSGHQFPNYSSELNVNALLLGDSALYLCASSLSAGGRIGGNQPQHFGDGTRLSIL.

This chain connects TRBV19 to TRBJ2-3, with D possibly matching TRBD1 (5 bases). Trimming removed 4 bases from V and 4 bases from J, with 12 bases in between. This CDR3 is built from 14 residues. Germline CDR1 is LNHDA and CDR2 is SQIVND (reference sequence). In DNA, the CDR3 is TGTGCCAGTAGTAGGCAGGGATGGGCAGATACGCAGTATTTT. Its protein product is CASSRQGWADTQYF.

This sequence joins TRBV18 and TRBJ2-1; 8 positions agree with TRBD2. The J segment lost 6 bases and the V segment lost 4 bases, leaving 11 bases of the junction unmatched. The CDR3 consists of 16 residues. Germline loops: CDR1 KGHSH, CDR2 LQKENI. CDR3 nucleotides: TGTGCCAGCTCACGAGACTGGGTAGCGGGATCCAATGAGCAGTTCTTC. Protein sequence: CASSRDWVAGSNEQFF. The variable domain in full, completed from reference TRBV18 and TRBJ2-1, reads NAGVMQNPRHLVRRRGQEARLRCSPMKGHSHVYWYRQLPEEGLKFMVYLQKENIIDESGMPKERFSAEFPKEGPSILRIQQVVRGDSAAYFCASSRDWVAGSNEQFFGPGTRLTVL.

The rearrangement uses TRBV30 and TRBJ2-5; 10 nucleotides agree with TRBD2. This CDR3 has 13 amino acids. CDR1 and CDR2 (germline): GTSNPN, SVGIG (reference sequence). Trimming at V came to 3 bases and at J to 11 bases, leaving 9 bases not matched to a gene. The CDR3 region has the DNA TGTGCCTGGAGGCTAGAGCGGGAGGGTCGGCAGTACTTC. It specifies CAWRLEREGRQYF.

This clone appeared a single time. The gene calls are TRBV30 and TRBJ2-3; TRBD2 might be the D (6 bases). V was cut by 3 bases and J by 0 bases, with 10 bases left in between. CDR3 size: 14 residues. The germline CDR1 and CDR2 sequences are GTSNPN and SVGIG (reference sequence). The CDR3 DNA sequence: TGTGCCTGGAGACCCGGGACTAGCACAGATACGCAGTATTTT. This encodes CAWRPGTSTDTQYF.

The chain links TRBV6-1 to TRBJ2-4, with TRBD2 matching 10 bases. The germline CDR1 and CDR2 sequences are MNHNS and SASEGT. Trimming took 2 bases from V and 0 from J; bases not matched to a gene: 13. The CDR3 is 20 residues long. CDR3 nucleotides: TGTGCCAGCAGTGAAACCTCGCTAGCGGGGGCCCTACTAGCCAAAAACATTCAGTACTTC. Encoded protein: CASSETSLAGALLAKNIQYF.

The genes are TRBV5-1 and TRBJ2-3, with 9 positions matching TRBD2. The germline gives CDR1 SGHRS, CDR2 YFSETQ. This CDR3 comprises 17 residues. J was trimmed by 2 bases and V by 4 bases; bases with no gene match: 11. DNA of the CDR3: TGCGCCAGCAGCCCCTCCTTTGCTAGCGGGGACACAGATACGCAGTATTTT. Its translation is CASSPSFASGDTDTQYF. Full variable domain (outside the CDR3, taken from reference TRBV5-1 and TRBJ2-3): KAGVTQTPRYLIKTRGQQVTLSCSPISGHRSVSWYQQTPGQGLQFLFEYFSETQRNKGNFPGRFSGRQFSNSRSEMNVSTLELGDSALYLCASSPSFASGDTDTQYFGPGTRLTVL.

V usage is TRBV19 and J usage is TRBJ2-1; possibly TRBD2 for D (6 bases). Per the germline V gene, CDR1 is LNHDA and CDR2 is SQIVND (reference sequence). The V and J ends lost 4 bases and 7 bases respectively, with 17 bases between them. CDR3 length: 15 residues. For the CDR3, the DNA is TGTGCCAGTAGTAAGTCGGTTGGGACTCCAAATGAGCAGTTCTTC. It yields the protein CASSKSVGTPNEQFF.

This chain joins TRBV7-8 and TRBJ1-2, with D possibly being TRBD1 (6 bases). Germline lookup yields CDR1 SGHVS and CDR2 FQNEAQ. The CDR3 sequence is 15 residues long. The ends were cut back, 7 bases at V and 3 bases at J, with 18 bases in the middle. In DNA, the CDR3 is TGTGCCAGCACAACAGGGAGTGCCCGTGACTATGGCTACACCTTC. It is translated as CASTTGSARDYGYTF.

The CDR3 protein is CASSTGLASETQYF. CDR3 DNA: TGTGCCAGTAGTACGGGACTAGCTTCGGAGACCCAGTACTTC. The chain recombines TRBV19 with TRBJ2-5; 9 nucleotides agree with TRBD2. Trimming cost V 4 bases and J 5 bases; bases outside gene matches: 5. Germline assignment: CDR1 LNHDA and CDR2 SQIVND (reference sequence). The CDR3 runs 14 residues. Together with reference TRBV19 and TRBJ2-5, the CDR3 gives the full variable domain: DGGITQSPKYLFRKEGQNVTLSCEQNLNHDAMYWYRQDPGQGLRLIYYSQIVNDFQKGDIAEGYSVSREKKESFPLTVTSAQKNPTAFYLCASSTGLASETQYFGPGTRLLVL.

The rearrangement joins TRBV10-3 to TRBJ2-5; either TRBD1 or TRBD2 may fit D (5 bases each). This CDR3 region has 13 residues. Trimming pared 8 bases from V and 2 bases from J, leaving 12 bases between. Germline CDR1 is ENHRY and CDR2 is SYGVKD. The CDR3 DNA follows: TGTGCCATCGGGGGAGTAAATCAAGAGACCCAGTACTTC. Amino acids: CAIGGVNQETQYF.

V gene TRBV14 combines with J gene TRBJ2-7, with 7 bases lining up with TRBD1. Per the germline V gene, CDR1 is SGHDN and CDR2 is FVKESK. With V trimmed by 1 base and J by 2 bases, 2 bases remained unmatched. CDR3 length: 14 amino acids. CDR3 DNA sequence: TGTGCCAGCAGCCAAGCGGGACAGCCCTACGAGCAGTACGTC. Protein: CASSQAGQPYEQYV.

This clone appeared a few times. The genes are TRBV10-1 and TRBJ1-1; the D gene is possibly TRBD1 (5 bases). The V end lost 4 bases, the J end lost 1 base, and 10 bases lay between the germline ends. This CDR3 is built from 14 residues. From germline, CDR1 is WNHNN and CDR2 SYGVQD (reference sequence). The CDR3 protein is CASSAGRRNTEAFF. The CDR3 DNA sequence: TGCGCCAGCAGTGCGGGACGGAGGAACACTGAAGCTTTCTTT.